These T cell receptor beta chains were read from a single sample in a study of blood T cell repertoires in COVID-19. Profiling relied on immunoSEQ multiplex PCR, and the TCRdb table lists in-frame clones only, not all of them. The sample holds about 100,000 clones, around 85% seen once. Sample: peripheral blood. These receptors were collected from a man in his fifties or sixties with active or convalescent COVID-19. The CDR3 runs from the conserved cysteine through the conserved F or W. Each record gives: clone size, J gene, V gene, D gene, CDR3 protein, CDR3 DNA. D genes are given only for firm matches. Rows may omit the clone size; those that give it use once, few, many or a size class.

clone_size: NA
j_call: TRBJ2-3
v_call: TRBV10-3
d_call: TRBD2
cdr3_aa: CAIGLAGGPNTQYF
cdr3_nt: TGTGCCATCGGTCTAGCGGGAGGGCCGAATACGCAGTATTTT

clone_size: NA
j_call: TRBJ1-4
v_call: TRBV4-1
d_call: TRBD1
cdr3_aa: CASSQVNRGLANEKLFF
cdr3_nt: TGCGCCAGCAGCCAAGTCAACAGGGGGCTAGCTAATGAAAAACTGTTTTTT

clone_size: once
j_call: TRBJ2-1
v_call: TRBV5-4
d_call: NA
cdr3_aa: CASSLRDTHNEQFF
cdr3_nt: TGTGCCAGCAGCTTAAGGGACACGCACAATGAGCAGTTCTTC

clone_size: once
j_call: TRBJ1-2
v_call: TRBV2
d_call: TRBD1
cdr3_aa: CASRTGMGQGYTF
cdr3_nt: TGTGCCAGCAGAACCGGGATGGGACAGGGCTACACCTTC

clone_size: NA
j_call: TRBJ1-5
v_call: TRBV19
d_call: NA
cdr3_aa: CASSIGTGSNQPQHF
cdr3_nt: TGTGCCAGTAGTATAGGGACGGGGAGCAATCAGCCCCAGCATTTT

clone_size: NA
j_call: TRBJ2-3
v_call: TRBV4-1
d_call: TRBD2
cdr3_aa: CASSPGREDTQYF
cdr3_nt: TGCGCCAGCAGCCCGGGGAGGGAAGATACGCAGTATTTT

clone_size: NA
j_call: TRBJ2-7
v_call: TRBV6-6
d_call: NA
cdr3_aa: CASSYQSSGNYEQYF
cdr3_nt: TGTGCCAGCAGTTACCAATCCAGCGGAAACTACGAGCAGTACTTC

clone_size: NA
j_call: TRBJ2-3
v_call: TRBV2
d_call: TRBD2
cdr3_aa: CASKLAGVPDTQYF
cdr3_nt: TGTGCCAGCAAATTGGCGGGGGTCCCAGATACGCAGTATTTT

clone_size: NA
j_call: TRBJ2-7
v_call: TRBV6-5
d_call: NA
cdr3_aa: CASSYFGGGYEQYF
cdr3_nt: TGTGCCAGCAGTTACTTTGGGGGCGGATACGAGCAGTACTTC

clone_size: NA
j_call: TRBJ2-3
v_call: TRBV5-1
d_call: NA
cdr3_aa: CASRLGTPAPSDTQYF
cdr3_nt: TGCGCCAGCAGACTTGGGACTCCCGCTCCCTCCGATACGCAGTATTTT

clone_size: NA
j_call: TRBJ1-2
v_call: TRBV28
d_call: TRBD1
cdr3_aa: CASTPLLDRGSGYTF
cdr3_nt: TGTGCCAGCACCCCCCTCCTTGACAGGGGTAGTGGCTACACCTTC

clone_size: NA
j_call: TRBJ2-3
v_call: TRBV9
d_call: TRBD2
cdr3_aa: CASKGGSPADTQYF
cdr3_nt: TGTGCCAGCAAAGGCGGGAGCCCCGCAGATACGCAGTATTTT

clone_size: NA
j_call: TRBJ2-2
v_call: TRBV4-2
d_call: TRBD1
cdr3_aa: CASSQGQGVTGELFF
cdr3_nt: TGTGCCAGCAGCCAGGGACAGGGCGTGACCGGGGAGCTGTTTTTT

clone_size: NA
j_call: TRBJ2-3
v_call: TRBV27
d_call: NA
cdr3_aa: CASSFLAERDTDTQYF
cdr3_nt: TGTGCCAGCAGTTTCTTAGCGGAGCGAGACACAGATACGCAGTATTTT

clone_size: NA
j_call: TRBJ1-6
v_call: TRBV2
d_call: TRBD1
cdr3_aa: CASNEQGANSPLHF
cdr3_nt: TGTGCCAGCAATGAACAGGGGGCTAATTCACCCCTCCACTTT

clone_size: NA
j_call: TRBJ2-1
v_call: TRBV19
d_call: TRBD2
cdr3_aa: CASSAPASGNYNEQFF
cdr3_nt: TGTGCCAGTAGTGCCCCCGCCAGCGGGAATTACAATGAGCAGTTCTTC

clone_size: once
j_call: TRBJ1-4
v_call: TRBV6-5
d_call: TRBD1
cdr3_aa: CASSPRGTVNEKLFF
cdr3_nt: TGTGCCAGCAGTCCCAGAGGGACAGTTAATGAAAAACTGTTTTTT

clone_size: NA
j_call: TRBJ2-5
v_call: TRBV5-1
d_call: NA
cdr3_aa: CASSFRSETQYF
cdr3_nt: TGCGCCAGCAGCTTCAGAAGTGAGACCCAGTACTTC

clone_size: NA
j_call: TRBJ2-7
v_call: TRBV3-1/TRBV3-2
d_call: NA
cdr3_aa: CASSPLGRNYEQYF
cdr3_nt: TGTGCCAGCAGCCCACTGGGCAGGAACTACGAGCAGTACTTC

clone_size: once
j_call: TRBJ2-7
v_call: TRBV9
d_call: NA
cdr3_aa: CASSVDTATYEQYF
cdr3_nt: TGTGCCAGCAGCGTAGATACTGCCACCTACGAGCAGTACTTC

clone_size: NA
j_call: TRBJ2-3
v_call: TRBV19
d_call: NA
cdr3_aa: CASSRLGREDTQYF
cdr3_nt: TGTGCCAGTAGCAGACTCGGCAGGGAAGATACGCAGTATTTT

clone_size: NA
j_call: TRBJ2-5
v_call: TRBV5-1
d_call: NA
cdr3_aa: CASSPYAGGETQYF
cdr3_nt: TGCGCCAGCAGCCCTTACGCGGGCGGGGAGACCCAGTACTTC

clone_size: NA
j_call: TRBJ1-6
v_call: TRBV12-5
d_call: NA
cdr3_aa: CASAIGNSPLHF
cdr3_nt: TGTGCTAGTGCTATTGGTAATTCACCCCTCCACTTT

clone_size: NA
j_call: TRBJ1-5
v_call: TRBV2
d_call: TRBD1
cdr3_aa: CASSDQGQGANQPQHF
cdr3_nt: TGTGCCAGCAGTGACCAGGGACAGGGGGCGAATCAGCCCCAGCATTTT

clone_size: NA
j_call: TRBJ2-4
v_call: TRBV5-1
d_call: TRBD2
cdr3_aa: CASSLPAGGEDIQYF
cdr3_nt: TGCGCCAGCAGCTTGCCAGCGGGAGGGGAAGACATTCAGTACTTC

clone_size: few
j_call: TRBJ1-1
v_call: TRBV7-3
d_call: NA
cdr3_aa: CASSLSGLNTEAFF
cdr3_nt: TGTGCCAGCAGCTTATCAGGGTTGAACACTGAAGCTTTCTTT